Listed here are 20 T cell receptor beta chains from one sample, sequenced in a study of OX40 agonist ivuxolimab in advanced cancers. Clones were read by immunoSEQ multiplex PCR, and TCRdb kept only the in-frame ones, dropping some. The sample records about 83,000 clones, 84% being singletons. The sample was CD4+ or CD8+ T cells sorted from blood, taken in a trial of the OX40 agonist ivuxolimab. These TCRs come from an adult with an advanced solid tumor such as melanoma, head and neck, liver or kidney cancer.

CDR3 sequence reads: CASSHGGGRNTEAFF. CDR3 nucleotides: TGTGCCAGTAGTCACGGTGGGGGCAGGAACACTGAAGCTTTCTTT. This rearrangement joins TRBV19 to TRBJ1-1; D is perhaps TRBD1 (6 bases). The germline CDR1 and CDR2 sequences are LNHDA and SQIVND (reference sequence). V gave up 5 bases and J gave up 1 base, with 14 bases separating them. The length of the CDR3 is 15 residues.

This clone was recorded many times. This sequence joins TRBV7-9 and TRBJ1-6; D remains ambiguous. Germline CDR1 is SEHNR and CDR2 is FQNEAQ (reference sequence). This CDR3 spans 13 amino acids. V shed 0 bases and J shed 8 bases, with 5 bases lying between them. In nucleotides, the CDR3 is TGTGCCAGCAGCTTAGCTACTCATTCACCCCTCCACTTT. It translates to CASSLATHSPLHF.

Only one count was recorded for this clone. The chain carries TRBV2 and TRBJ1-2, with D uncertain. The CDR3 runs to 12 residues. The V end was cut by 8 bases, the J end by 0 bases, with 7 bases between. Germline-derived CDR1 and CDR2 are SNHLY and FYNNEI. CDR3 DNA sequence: TGTGCCAGCGAACGGGCTAACTATGGCTACACCTTC. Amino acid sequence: CASERANYGYTF.

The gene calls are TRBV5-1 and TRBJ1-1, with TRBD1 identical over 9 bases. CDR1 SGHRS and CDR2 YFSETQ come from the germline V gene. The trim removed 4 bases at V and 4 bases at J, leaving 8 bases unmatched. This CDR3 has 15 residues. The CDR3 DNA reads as TGCGCCAGCAGCGAACAGGGGGCGAAAGGCACTGAAGCTTTCTTT. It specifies CASSEQGAKGTEAFF.

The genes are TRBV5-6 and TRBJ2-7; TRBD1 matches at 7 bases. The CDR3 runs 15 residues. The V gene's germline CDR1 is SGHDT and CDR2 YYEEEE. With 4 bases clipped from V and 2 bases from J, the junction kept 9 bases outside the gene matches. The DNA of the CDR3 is TGTGCCAGCAGCCGAAACCCGGGACAGACCTACGAGCAGTACTTC. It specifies CASSRNPGQTYEQYF.

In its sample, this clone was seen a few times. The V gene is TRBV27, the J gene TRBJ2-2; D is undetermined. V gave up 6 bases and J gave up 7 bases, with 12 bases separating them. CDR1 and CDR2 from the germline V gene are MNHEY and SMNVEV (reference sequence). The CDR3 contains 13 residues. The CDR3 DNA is TGTGCCAGCAGCCCTGTTACGGGCGGGGAGCTGTTTTTT. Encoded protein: CASSPVTGGELFF.

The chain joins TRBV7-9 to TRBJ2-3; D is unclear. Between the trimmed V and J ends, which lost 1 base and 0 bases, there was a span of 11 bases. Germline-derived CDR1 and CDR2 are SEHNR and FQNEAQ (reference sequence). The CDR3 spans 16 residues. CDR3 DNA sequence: TGTGCCAGCAGCTTAGGAGCCGGCACAAGCACAGATACGCAGTATTTT. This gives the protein CASSLGAGTSTDTQYF. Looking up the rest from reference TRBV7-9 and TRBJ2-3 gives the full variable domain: DTGVSQNPRHKITKRGQNVTFRCDPISEHNRLYWYRQTLGQGPEFLTYFQNEAQLEKSRLLSDRFSAERPKGSFSTLEIQRTEQGDSAMYLCASSLGAGTSTDTQYFGPGTRLTVL.

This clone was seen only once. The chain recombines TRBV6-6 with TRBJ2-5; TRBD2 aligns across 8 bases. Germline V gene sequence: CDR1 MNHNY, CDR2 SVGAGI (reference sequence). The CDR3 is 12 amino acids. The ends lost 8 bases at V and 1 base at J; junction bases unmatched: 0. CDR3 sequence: CASGTSQETQYF. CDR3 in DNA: TGTGCCAGCGGGACTAGCCAAGAGACCCAGTACTTC.

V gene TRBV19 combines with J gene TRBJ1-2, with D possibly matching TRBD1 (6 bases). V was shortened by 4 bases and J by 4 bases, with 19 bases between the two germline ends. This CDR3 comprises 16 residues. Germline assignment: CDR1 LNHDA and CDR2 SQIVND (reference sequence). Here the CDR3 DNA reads TGTGCCAGTAGTAGCCAACCGGGGGCGCCCCCCTATGGCTACACCTTC. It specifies CASSSQPGAPPYGYTF.

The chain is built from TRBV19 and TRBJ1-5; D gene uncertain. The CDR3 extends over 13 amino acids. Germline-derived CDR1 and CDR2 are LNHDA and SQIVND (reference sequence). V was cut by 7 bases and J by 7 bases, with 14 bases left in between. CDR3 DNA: TGTGCCAGTACCTTTGGGAGGAGCCAGCCCCAGCATTTT. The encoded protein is CASTFGRSQPQHF.

The CDR3 is CATQATGDTDTQYF. Here the CDR3 DNA reads TGTGCCACACAAGCCACGGGCGACACAGATACGCAGTATTTT. V gene TRBV10-3 combines with J gene TRBJ2-3; no definite D call. Per the germline V gene, CDR1 is ENHRY and CDR2 is SYGVKD. Trimming removed 10 bases at V and 2 bases at J, with 16 bases between. The CDR3 is 14 amino acids.

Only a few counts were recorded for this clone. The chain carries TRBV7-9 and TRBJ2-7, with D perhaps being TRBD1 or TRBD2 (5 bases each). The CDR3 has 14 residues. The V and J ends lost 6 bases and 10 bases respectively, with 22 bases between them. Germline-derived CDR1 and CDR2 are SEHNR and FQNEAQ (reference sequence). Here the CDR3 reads CASRHRDDNKGQYF. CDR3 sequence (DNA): TGTGCCAGCAGGCACCGGGACGATAACAAAGGACAGTACTTC.

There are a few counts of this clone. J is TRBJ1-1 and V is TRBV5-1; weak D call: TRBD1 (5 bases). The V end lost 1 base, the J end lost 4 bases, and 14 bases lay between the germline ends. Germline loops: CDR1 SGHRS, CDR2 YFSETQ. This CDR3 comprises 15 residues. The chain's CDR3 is CASSLYTPGGTEAFF. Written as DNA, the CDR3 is TGCGCCAGCAGCTTGTATACTCCTGGGGGCACTGAAGCTTTCTTT. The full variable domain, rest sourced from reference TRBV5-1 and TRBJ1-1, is KAGVTQTPRYLIKTRGQQVTLSCSPISGHRSVSWYQQTPGQGLQFLFEYFSETQRNKGNFPGRFSGRQFSNSRSEMNVSTLELGDSALYLCASSLYTPGGTEAFFGQGTRLTVV.

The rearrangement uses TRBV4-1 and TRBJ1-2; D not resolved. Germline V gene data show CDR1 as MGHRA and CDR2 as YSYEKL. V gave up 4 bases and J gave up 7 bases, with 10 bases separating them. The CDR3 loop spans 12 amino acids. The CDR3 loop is CASSRPSPGYTF. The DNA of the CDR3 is TGCGCCAGCAGCCGACCCAGCCCTGGCTACACCTTC.

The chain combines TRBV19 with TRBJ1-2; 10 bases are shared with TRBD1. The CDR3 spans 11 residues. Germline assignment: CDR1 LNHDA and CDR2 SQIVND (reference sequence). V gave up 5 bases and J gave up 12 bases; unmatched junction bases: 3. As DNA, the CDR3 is TGTGCCAGTAGTGCGGGACAGGGGAACACCTTC. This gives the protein CASSAGQGNTF.

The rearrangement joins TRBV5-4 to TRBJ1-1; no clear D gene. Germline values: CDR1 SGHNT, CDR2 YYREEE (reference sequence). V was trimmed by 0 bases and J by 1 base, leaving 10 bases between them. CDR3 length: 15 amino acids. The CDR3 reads CASSLALEPNTEAFF. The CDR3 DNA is TGTGCCAGCAGCTTGGCCCTTGAACCGAACACTGAAGCTTTCTTT.

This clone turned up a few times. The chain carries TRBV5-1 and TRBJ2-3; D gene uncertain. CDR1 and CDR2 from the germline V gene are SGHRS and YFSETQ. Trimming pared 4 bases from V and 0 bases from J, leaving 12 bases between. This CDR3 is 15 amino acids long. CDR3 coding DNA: TGCGCCAGCAGCCCGGAAGAGTCTAGCACAGATACGCAGTATTTT. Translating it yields CASSPEESSTDTQYF.

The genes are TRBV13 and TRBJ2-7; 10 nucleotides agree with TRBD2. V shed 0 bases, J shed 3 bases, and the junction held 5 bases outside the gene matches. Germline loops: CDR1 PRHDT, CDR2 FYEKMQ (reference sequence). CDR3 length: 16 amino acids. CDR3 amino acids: CASSLGRRTSGYEQYF. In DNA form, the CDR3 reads TGTGCCAGCAGCTTAGGTCGAAGGACTAGCGGCTACGAGCAGTACTTC.

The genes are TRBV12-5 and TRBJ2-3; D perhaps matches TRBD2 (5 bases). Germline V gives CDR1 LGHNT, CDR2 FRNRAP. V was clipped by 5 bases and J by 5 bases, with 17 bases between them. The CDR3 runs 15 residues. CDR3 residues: CASGLASKGRDTQYF. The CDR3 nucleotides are TGTGCTAGTGGTCTAGCCTCGAAAGGGAGAGATACGCAGTATTTT.

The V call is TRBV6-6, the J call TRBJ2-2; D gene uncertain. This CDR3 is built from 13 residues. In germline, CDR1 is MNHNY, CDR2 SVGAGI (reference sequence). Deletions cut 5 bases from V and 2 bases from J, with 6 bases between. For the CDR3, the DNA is TGTGCCAGCAGTCCAACCAACACCGGGGAGCTGTTTTTT. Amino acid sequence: CASSPTNTGELFF.